The next 27 T cell receptor beta chains were all read from a single sample in a study of human T cells and chemical hapten exposure. Time point indicated: patch test 2, 6 weeks after DPC sensitization. Treatment defined: therapeutic diphenylcyclopropenone sensitization with weekly scalp DPC. One entry per CDR3 protein results from TCRdb running MiXCR on the RACE reads. This sample has roughly 140,000 distinct CDR3 sequences; around 11% occur once, and the top ten carry 1.2% to 1.5%. Sequenced here: whole blood, sampled in connection with sensitization to the hapten diphenylcyclopropenone (DPC). These receptors came from a woman aged 45 to 65 with alopecia areata. Some clones in this sample may be carry-over from other donors' samples.

This clonotype occurred a few times. The rearrangement links TRBV29-1 to TRBJ1-2; possibly TRBD1 for D (6 bases). Germline V gene lookup returns CDR1 SQVTM and CDR2 ANQGSEA. The V and J ends lost 3 bases and 6 bases respectively, with 8 bases between them. This CDR3 has 11 residues. CDR3 in DNA: TGCAGCGTTGAGAGGGGGAATGGCTACACCTTC. It codes for CSVERGNGYTF.

This clonotype was recorded a few times. The rearrangement links TRBV10-3 to TRBJ2-1, with no clear D. The length of the CDR3 is 13 residues. CDR1 and CDR2 from the germline V gene are ENHRY and SYGVKD. Trimming pared 10 bases from V and 8 bases from J, leaving 18 bases between. CDR3 DNA: TGTGCCAGCGCCCTGGACGGTTGGGATGAGCAGTTCTTC. The encoded protein is CASALDGWDEQFF.

This chain connects TRBV19 to TRBJ2-2, with D maybe TRBD1 (6 bases). V was trimmed by 3 bases and J by 7 bases, leaving 12 bases between them. The CDR3 extends over 14 amino acids. From germline, CDR1 is LNHDA and CDR2 SQIVND (reference sequence). This chain's CDR3 is CASSILQGFGELFF. The CDR3 DNA sequence: TGTGCCAGTAGTATCTTACAGGGTTTCGGGGAGCTGTTTTTT.

This clonotype was seen a handful of times. The chain couples TRBV12-3 or TRBV12-4 to TRBJ2-4, with no clear D. V gave up 6 bases and J gave up 6 bases, with 12 bases separating them. CDR3 length: 13 amino acids. The CDR3 region is CASSRLQRNIQYF. The CDR3 DNA is TGTGCCAGCAGCCGTCTTCAGAGAAACATTCAGTACTTC.

The rearrangement uses TRBV28 and TRBJ2-1; the D call may be TRBD1 or TRBD2 (6 bases each). V was shortened by 10 bases and J by 0 bases, with 16 bases between the two germline ends. In germline, CDR1 is MDHEN, CDR2 SYDVKM. CDR3 length: 15 amino acids. This CDR3 reads CATQGGGSSYNEQFF. The DNA for the CDR3 is TGTGCCACTCAAGGAGGGGGGAGCTCCTACAATGAGCAGTTCTTC.

This clonotype was seen only a few times. V and J are TRBV20-1 and TRBJ2-3; no reliable D call. Trimming removed 5 bases at V and 6 bases at J, with 6 bases between. The CDR3 length is 10 residues. Germline loops: CDR1 DFQATT, CDR2 SNEGSKA (reference sequence). CDR3 coding DNA: TGCAGTGCTGCAAGGGATACGCAGTATTTT. Its translation: CSAARDTQYF.

The table lists this clonotype with many counts. The V and J genes are TRBV28 and TRBJ1-5; no reliable D call. CDR1 is MDHEN, CDR2 SYDVKM, per germline. With 5 bases removed from V and 3 bases from J, the gap between germline ends came to 11 bases. The CDR3 covers 14 residues. CDR3 loop: CASSPTTLNQPQHF. In DNA form, the CDR3 reads TGTGCCAGCAGTCCCACGACCCTCAATCAGCCCCAGCATTTT.

This clonotype was detected a few times. The chain carries TRBV7-2 and TRBJ2-3; D may correspond to TRBD1 or TRBD2 (5 bases each). CDR3 length: 14 residues. V lost 1 base and J 6 bases, leaving 11 bases between the germline ends. Germline values: CDR1 SGHTA, CDR2 FQGNSA. CDR3 sequence: CASSLGVGADTQYF. CDR3 nucleotide sequence: TGTGCCAGCAGCTTAGGGGTCGGGGCGGATACGCAGTATTTT.

This chain links TRBV4-1 with TRBJ2-1; D is unresolved. The CDR3 spans 14 residues. Trimming cost V 2 bases and J 0 bases, with 5 bases left between them. Germline values: CDR1 MGHRA, CDR2 YSYEKL. CDR3 residues: CASSQRSSYNEQFF. DNA for the CDR3: TGCGCCAGCAGCCAAAGGAGCTCCTACAATGAGCAGTTCTTC.

On this clonotype: This may arise from a read error, as a much more abundant clone is one base away. The J gene is TRBJ2-1, the V gene TRBV28; D call uncertain. The CDR3 sequence is 14 residues long. Germline lookup yields CDR1 MDHEN and CDR2 SYDVKM. The CDR3 sequence: CASSPPSSFNEQFF. CDR3 DNA: TGTGCCAGCAGTCCCCCCAGCTCCTTCAATGAGCAGTTCTTC.

This clonotype has ten or more counts. The chain has TRBV28 and TRBJ1-1; TRBD1 matches 8 bases. V was pared by 7 bases and J by 5 bases, with 6 bases of the junction left unmatched. The CDR3 sequence is 13 residues long. The germline V gene has CDR1 MDHEN and CDR2 SYDVKM. CDR3 protein: CASTNRGGTEAFF. CDR3 in DNA: TGTGCCAGCACTAACAGGGGGGGGACTGAAGCTTTCTTT.

This sequence joins TRBV4-2 and TRBJ1-1, with 9 bases fitting TRBD1. CDR3 length: 16 amino acids. Trimming at V came to 0 bases and at J to 5 bases, leaving 7 bases not matched to a gene. Germline values: CDR1 LGHNA, CDR2 YNFKEQ. CDR3 nucleotide sequence: TGTGCCAGCAGCCAAGATCCGAACAGGGGGCTTACTGAAGCTTTCTTT. Residues: CASSQDPNRGLTEAFF.

This chain joins TRBV7-9 and TRBJ1-2; D perhaps matches TRBD1 (5 bases). Trimming left V 5 bases short and J 4 bases short, with 17 bases between. The CDR3 loop spans 15 amino acids. Looked up from germline, CDR1 is SEHNR and CDR2 is FQNEAQ (reference sequence). The CDR3 reads CASSPRQGGIYGYTF. In DNA, the CDR3 is TGTGCCAGCAGCCCTCGGCAGGGTGGTATCTATGGCTACACCTTC.

The sample holds a few counts of this clonotype. This chain uses TRBV3-1 with TRBJ1-1; tentatively, D is TRBD1 (5 bases). Trimming left V 3 bases short and J 4 bases short, with 9 bases between. This CDR3 has 13 amino acids. Germline V gene sequence: CDR1 LGHDT, CDR2 YNNKEL (reference sequence). DNA of the CDR3: TGTGCCAGCAGCCAGCGGGGGGGCACTGAAGCTTTCTTT. Translated: CASSQRGGTEAFF.

This clonotype was seen repeatedly, ten times or more. The chain recombines TRBV20-1 with TRBJ1-2, with 8 bases identical to TRBD1. Germline trimming cut 4 bases from V and 8 bases from J; bases unmatched to any gene: 9. The CDR3 totals 13 residues. Germline values: CDR1 DFQATT, CDR2 SNEGSKA (reference sequence). The CDR3 protein is CSAIMDRAEGYTF. The CDR3 nucleotides read TGCAGTGCTATAATGGACAGGGCGGAGGGCTACACCTTC.

This clonotype was found a few times. The V call is TRBV6-5, the J call TRBJ1-1, with D possibly TRBD1 on 5 matching bases. Germline V gene data show CDR1 as MNHEY and CDR2 as SVGAGI. The CDR3 has 16 residues. V lost 6 bases and J 0 bases, leaving 17 bases between the germline ends. The CDR3 bases are TGTGCCAGCAGGGGGGACCGGCGCGGGATGAACACTGAAGCTTTCTTT. Translated, it gives CASRGDRRGMNTEAFF.

This clonotype was detected a few times. J is TRBJ2-5 and V is TRBV29-1; D ambiguous. Germline V lookup: CDR1 SQVTM, CDR2 ANQGSEA. This CDR3 has 13 amino acids. V shed 2 bases and J shed 5 bases, with 12 bases lying between them. The CDR3 loop reads CSVEKQVGETQYF. CDR3 nucleotides: TGCAGCGTTGAAAAGCAGGTGGGGGAGACCCAGTACTTC.

This chain connects TRBV7-3 to TRBJ1-1; maybe TRBD1 (5 bases). V was shortened by 1 base and J by 1 base, with 10 bases between the two germline ends. Looked up from germline, CDR1 is SGHTA and CDR2 is FQGTGA. The CDR3 spans 15 residues. This chain's CDR3 is CASSLRGGGNTEAFF. CDR3 sequence (DNA): TGTGCCAGCAGCTTAAGGGGCGGAGGGAACACTGAAGCTTTCTTT.

This clonotype was seen repeatedly, ten times or more. The J gene is TRBJ1-3, the V gene TRBV20-1, with D hard to call. This CDR3 has 13 residues. CDR1 is DFQATT and CDR2 is SNEGSKA in the germline V gene (reference sequence). V dropped 1 base and J dropped 3 bases, with 7 bases sitting between them. The CDR3: CSARGGYGNTIYF. CDR3 coding DNA: TGCAGTGCTAGAGGTGGATATGGAAACACCATATATTTT.

This clonotype was detected many times. The chain carries TRBV19 and TRBJ1-5; 7 nucleotides agree with TRBD1. With 9 bases clipped from V and 5 bases from J, the junction kept 7 bases outside the gene matches. Germline V CDR1 and CDR2: LNHDA, SQIVND (reference sequence). The CDR3 runs to 13 residues. The CDR3 loop is CASNRGMDQPQHF. CDR3 DNA sequence: TGTGCCAGCAACAGGGGAATGGATCAGCCCCAGCATTTT.

V and J are TRBV11-3 and TRBJ2-5; D remains ambiguous. Germline V gene sequence: CDR1 SGHNT, CDR2 YENEEA. Trimming removed 2 bases from V and 4 bases from J, with 17 bases in between. The CDR3 spans 16 residues. CDR3 sequence: CASSLLLLSRAETQYF. CDR3 DNA: TGTGCCAGCAGCTTACTCTTGTTGAGCAGAGCAGAGACCCAGTACTTC.

There are a few counts of this clonotype. V gene TRBV7-8 combines with J gene TRBJ2-1; D not certain. This CDR3 has 13 residues. Trimming cost V 0 bases and J 7 bases, with 7 bases left between them. Germline values: CDR1 SGHVS, CDR2 FQNEAQ. In nucleotides, the CDR3 is TGTGCCAGCAGCTTAGCGTCCCAGAATGAGCAGTTCTTC. This encodes CASSLASQNEQFF.

The V gene is TRBV7-3, the J gene TRBJ2-2, with D perhaps TRBD1 (6 bases). This CDR3 region has 16 residues. CDR1 and CDR2 from the germline V gene are SGHTA and FQGTGA. Trimming cost V 1 base and J 1 base, with 10 bases left between them. Here the CDR3 reads CASSLNLGQNTGELFF. CDR3 in DNA: TGTGCCAGCAGCTTAAATCTGGGACAGAACACCGGGGAGCTGTTTTTT.

The chain joins TRBV6-5 to TRBJ1-6; no definite D call. The CDR3 contains 15 residues. The V end was cut by 8 bases, the J end by 1 base, with 12 bases between. The germline CDR1 and CDR2 sequences are MNHEY and SVGAGI. The CDR3 protein is CASGNGGSYNSPLHF. CDR3 sequence (DNA): TGTGCCAGCGGGAACGGAGGGTCCTATAATTCACCCCTCCACTTT.

This clonotype was counted ten times or more. The rearrangement links TRBV19 to TRBJ2-2; perhaps TRBD2 as D (6 bases). CDR1 and CDR2 from the germline V gene are LNHDA and SQIVND (reference sequence). The V end was cut by 2 bases, the J end by 4 bases, with 11 bases between. This CDR3 is built from 15 residues. The CDR3 nucleotides are TGTGCCAGTAGTATAACGGGGGTTACCACCGGGGAGCTGTTTTTT. It is translated as CASSITGVTTGELFF.

The V gene is TRBV12-3 or TRBV12-4, the J gene TRBJ2-2; the match to TRBD1 covers 9 bases. V was pared by 6 bases and J by 7 bases, with 6 bases of the junction left unmatched. The CDR3 covers 14 residues. CDR3 loop: CASSPQGADGELFF. The CDR3 DNA reads as TGTGCCAGCAGCCCACAGGGGGCTGACGGGGAGCTGTTTTTT.

There are a few counts of this clonotype. CDR3 bases: TGTGCCAGCAGTTTGCGGCCAGGGACAGCGAGCGGGGCCAACGTCCTGACTTTC. Protein sequence: CASSLRPGTASGANVLTF. The chain uses TRBV27 and TRBJ2-6; 7 bases fit TRBD1. With V trimmed by 3 bases and J by 4 bases, 12 bases remained unmatched. This CDR3 has 18 amino acids. In germline, CDR1 is MNHEY, CDR2 SMNVEV (reference sequence).